Sequencing of this TCR beta chain was carried out in a study of T-cell reconstitution after alpha-beta-depleted transplantation in children. The TCRbeta library was prepared with unique molecular identifiers. TCRdb itself ran the PCR reads through MiXCR, one entry per CDR3 protein. The sample includes some 600,000 distinct CDR3 sequences, approximately 16% of them seen just once. In this sample, this clonotype turned up many times. There are 16 residues in the CDR3. The V gene lost 4 bases and the J gene lost 0 bases, with 14 bases spanning the gap. Germline CDR1 and CDR2: SGHTA and FQGNSA. This receptor was identified in a human donor who donated a stem cell graft to a child with acute myeloid leukemia. This specimen was PBMCs from the stem cell graft donor, taken from the stem cell graft. This chain connects TRBV7-2 to TRBJ2-3; D perhaps matches TRBD2 (5 bases). CDR3 residues: CASSSRVRFSTDTQYF. DNA of the CDR3: TGTGCCAGCAGCTCGAGGGTCAGGTTTAGCACAGATACGCAGTATTTT.